The text below deals with one T cell receptor (beta chain). The V end was cut by 6 bases, the J end by 8 bases, with 1 base between. CDR1 MNHEY and CDR2 SMNVEV come from the germline V gene (reference sequence). The CDR3 runs 8 residues. The source of the sample is a study of shared clonotypes between healthy human individuals. Assay used: immunoSEQ multiplex PCR; TCRdb lists only in-frame clones, some missing. This table holds about 1 million clones, around 75% found once. The chain couples TRBV27 to TRBJ1-2; D not resolved. This clonotype was obtained from a man aged 18 to 35 in good health. The specimen sequenced was memory CD4+ T cells sorted from blood. Regarding subset: CD45RA-negative fraction. The CDR3 DNA sequence: TGTGCCAGCAGAGGCTACACCTTC. Translation: CASRGYTF.